Following are 5 T cell receptor beta chains from one sample sequenced in a study of blood T cell repertoires in COVID-19. Sequencing used immunoSEQ multiplex PCR; TCRdb keeps in-frame clones, though not all of them. Among 150,000 to 200,000 clones listed, around four fifths were seen once. Source material: peripheral blood. The origin of the receptors is a woman aged 60-70 years with acute or convalescent COVID-19.

The rearrangement links TRBV5-1 to TRBJ1-6, with 9 bases identical to TRBD1. The CDR3 is 15 amino acids. With 0 bases clipped from V and 10 bases from J, the junction kept 5 bases outside the gene matches. In germline, CDR1 is SGHRS, CDR2 YFSETQ. The CDR3 protein is CASSLGGTGYSPLHF. CDR3 nucleotides: TGCGCCAGCAGCTTGGGGGGGACAGGGTACTCACCCCTCCACTTT. Together with reference TRBV5-1 and TRBJ1-6, the CDR3 gives the full variable domain: KAGVTQTPRYLIKTRGQQVTLSCSPISGHRSVSWYQQTPGQGLQFLFEYFSETQRNKGNFPGRFSGRQFSNSRSEMNVSTLELGDSALYLCASSLGGTGYSPLHFGNGTRLTVT.

The chain carries TRBV29-1 and TRBJ1-1; TRBD1 matches 8 bases. The V and J ends lost 6 bases and 7 bases, in that order; junction bases with no gene match: 7. The CDR3 consists of 12 residues. The germline CDR1 and CDR2 sequences are SQVTM and ANQGSEA. CDR3 DNA sequence: TGCAGCGTCCCACCCGGGACAGGTGAAGCTTTCTTT. It codes for CSVPPGTGEAFF.

This chain links TRBV5-6 with TRBJ2-5, with 10 bases matching TRBD2. The CDR3 loop spans 16 amino acids. The junction had 4 bases not matched to a gene; V was cut back by 0 bases and J by 2 bases. Per germline, CDR1 SGHDT and CDR2 YYEEEE. CDR3: CASSLGGSGGQETQYF. CDR3 DNA: TGTGCCAGCAGCTTGGGAGGTAGCGGGGGGCAAGAGACCCAGTACTTC.

The CDR3 region has the DNA TGTGCCAGCAGCCGGGGACAGGGTTACGAGCAGTACTTC. Translated, it gives CASSRGQGYEQYF. The genes are TRBV7-8 and TRBJ2-7; 9 nucleotides match TRBD1. Germline CDR1 and CDR2: SGHVS and FQNEAQ. Trimming took 5 bases from V and 4 from J; bases not matched to a gene: 3. This CDR3 has 13 amino acids. Together with reference TRBV7-8 and TRBJ2-7, the CDR3 gives the full variable domain: GAGVSQSPRYKVAKRGQDVALRCDPISGHVSLFWYQQALGQGPEFLTYFQNEAQLDKSGLPSDRFFAERPEGSVSTLKIQRTQQEDSAVYLCASSRGQGYEQYFGPGTRLTVT.

This clone was seen a handful of times. This sequence joins TRBV11-2 and TRBJ1-4, with D possibly TRBD1 on 6 matching bases. The germline CDR1 and CDR2 sequences are SGHAT and FQNNGV. The V gene lost 3 bases and the J gene lost 8 bases, with 13 bases spanning the gap. The CDR3 is 14 residues long. CDR3 DNA: TGTGCCAGCAGCTTCCATCGGACAGCAGAAAAACTGTTTTTT. Translated: CASSFHRTAEKLFF.